These T cell receptor beta chains were read from a single sample in a study of OX40 agonist ivuxolimab in advanced cancers. Sequenced by immunoSEQ multiplex PCR; TCRdb stores in-frame clones only, minus some. Altogether roughly 65,000 clones are present, more than 75% being singletons, with the ten largest covering less than 0.4%. The source was CD4+ or CD8+ T cells sorted from blood, collected in a trial of the OX40 agonist ivuxolimab. These receptors originate from an adult with an advanced solid tumor such as melanoma, head and neck, liver or kidney cancer. The CDR3 runs from the conserved cysteine through the conserved F or W. Each record gives: D gene, clone size, V gene, J gene, CDR3 DNA, CDR3 protein. A D gene is named only where the DNA matches it firmly. Rows give clone size only sometimes, using once, few, many, or a class for an expanded clone.

D: .
size: .
V: TRBV29-1
J: TRBJ2-5
DNA: TGCAGCTCTGGCCTTTATGGGGAGACCCAGTACTTC
CDR3: CSSGLYGETQYF

D: .
size: .
V: TRBV10-2
J: TRBJ1-5
DNA: TGCGCCAGCACCAGGGAAGGGCTTTTGGATCAGCCCCAGCATTTT
CDR3: CASTREGLLDQPQHF

D: TRBD2
size: .
V: TRBV7-2
J: TRBJ2-1
DNA: TGTGCCAGCAGCGCGTTAGCGGGGGGGTACAATGAGCAGTTCTTC
CDR3: CASSALAGGYNEQFF

D: TRBD2
size: few
V: TRBV12-5
J: TRBJ2-1
DNA: TGTGCTAGTGGCTATGGACTAGCGGGCTACAATGAGCAGTTCTTC
CDR3: CASGYGLAGYNEQFF

D: .
size: .
V: TRBV20-1
J: TRBJ2-1
DNA: TGCAGTGCTAAAGGAAACAATGAGCAGTTCTTC
CDR3: CSAKGNNEQFF

D: .
size: .
V: TRBV11-2
J: TRBJ1-3
DNA: TGTGCCAGCAGCCGGGGGGGAACTGGAAACACCATATATTTT
CDR3: CASSRGGTGNTIYF

D: .
size: .
V: TRBV2
J: TRBJ2-2
DNA: TGTGCCAGCAGTGATGGGCCTCGGGAGCTGTTTTTT
CDR3: CASSDGPRELFF

D: .
size: .
V: TRBV5-1
J: TRBJ1-3
DNA: TGCGCCAGCAGCCAGGACAGAGCGGAGGGAAACACCATATATTTT
CDR3: CASSQDRAEGNTIYF

D: TRBD1
size: .
V: TRBV12-5
J: TRBJ1-2
DNA: TGTGCTAGTGGTTTGCCCAGACAGGGGGACTATGGCTACACCTTC
CDR3: CASGLPRQGDYGYTF

D: .
size: .
V: TRBV6-1
J: TRBJ2-3
DNA: TGTGCCAGCAGTGACAGGGGCCCAGATACGCAGTATTTT
CDR3: CASSDRGPDTQYF

D: TRBD1
size: few
V: TRBV5-1
J: TRBJ1-1
DNA: TGCGCCAGCAGCGGGACAGGGGGCAACACTGAAGCTTTCTTT
CDR3: CASSGTGGNTEAFF

D: TRBD2
size: .
V: TRBV11-3
J: TRBJ2-7
DNA: TGTGCCAGCAGCATAAGCGGGGGGCCCTCCTACGAGCAGTACTTC
CDR3: CASSISGGPSYEQYF

D: .
size: .
V: TRBV5-4
J: TRBJ1-1
DNA: TGTGCCAGCAGCCCGAGGTGGGGGCTGGGGAACACTGAAGCTTTCTTT
CDR3: CASSPRWGLGNTEAFF

D: .
size: once
V: TRBV18
J: TRBJ1-1
DNA: TGTGCCAGCTCACCTCAGGGTGGAGCGATTGAAGCTTTCTTT
CDR3: CASSPQGGAIEAFF

D: .
size: once
V: TRBV27
J: TRBJ2-5
DNA: TGTGCCAGCAGTTTTCAGGGGAAGACCCAGTACTTC
CDR3: CASSFQGKTQYF

D: .
size: .
V: TRBV29-1
J: TRBJ1-2
DNA: TGCAGCGTTGAGGAAGGACGCAACCATGGCTACACCTTC
CDR3: CSVEEGRNHGYTF

D: .
size: .
V: TRBV2
J: TRBJ2-2
DNA: TGTGCCAGCAGTGAAGTCCTAGGGGCCCGGGAGCTGTTTTTT
CDR3: CASSEVLGARELFF

D: .
size: .
V: TRBV5-4
J: TRBJ2-2
DNA: TGTGCCAGCAGCTTGGGCGACCGAGGGGTAGGCGGGGAGCTGTTTTTT
CDR3: CASSLGDRGVGGELFF

D: .
size: .
V: TRBV29-1
J: TRBJ1-3
DNA: TGCAGCGTTGAAGTGGGATCCGGAAACACCATATATTTT
CDR3: CSVEVGSGNTIYF

D: .
size: .
V: TRBV30
J: TRBJ1-6
DNA: TGTGCCTGGAGTCGAATCACAGGGTCTCTTAATTCACCCCTCCACTTT
CDR3: CAWSRITGSLNSPLHF

D: TRBD2
size: once
V: TRBV7-9
J: TRBJ2-3
DNA: TGTGCCAGCAGCCCATCCCGGCCGGGGGGGTTTGATACGCAGTATTTT
CDR3: CASSPSRPGGFDTQYF

D: .
size: once
V: TRBV6-1
J: TRBJ2-7
DNA: TGTGCCAGCAGTGAGACACCCATCTCCTACGAGCAGTACTTC
CDR3: CASSETPISYEQYF

D: .
size: .
V: TRBV7-9
J: TRBJ1-1
DNA: TGTGCCACCCGACGGGGGCCCACTGAAGCTTTCTTT
CDR3: CATRRGPTEAFF

D: .
size: .
V: TRBV19
J: TRBJ1-2
DNA: TGTGCCAGTAGTATAGAGGTTGGCTATGGCTACACCTTC
CDR3: CASSIEVGYGYTF

D: TRBD2
size: .
V: TRBV11-1
J: TRBJ2-7
DNA: TGTGCCAGCAGCCCAAGCGGGGTGGGATCCTACGAGCAGTACTTC
CDR3: CASSPSGVGSYEQYF

D: .
size: .
V: TRBV5-1
J: TRBJ2-5
DNA: TGCGCCAGCAAATTTGTGGAGACCCAGTACTTC
CDR3: CASKFVETQYF

D: .
size: .
V: TRBV30
J: TRBJ1-5
DNA: TGTGCCTGGGCCAGACTAACTAGCAATCAGCCCCAGCATTTT
CDR3: CAWARLTSNQPQHF

D: TRBD1
size: .
V: TRBV5-5
J: TRBJ1-5
DNA: TGTGCCAGCAGTACCGGGACAGGGATTCAGCCCCAGCATTTT
CDR3: CASSTGTGIQPQHF

D: .
size: few
V: TRBV20-1
J: TRBJ2-1
DNA: TGCAGTGCTAGTTTAGACGAGCAGTTCTTC
CDR3: CSASLDEQFF

D: .
size: .
V: TRBV6-5
J: TRBJ1-2
DNA: TGTGCCAGCGTGGCGGGGGCCCCGCCTAACTATGGCTACACCTTC
CDR3: CASVAGAPPNYGYTF

D: .
size: .
V: TRBV15
J: TRBJ1-3
DNA: TGTGCCACCAGCAGAGGCCGTTTTCGACGCCTGGGCTCTGGAAACACCATATATTTT
CDR3: CATSRGRFRRLGSGNTIYF

D: .
size: .
V: TRBV7-9
J: TRBJ1-4
DNA: TGTGCCAGCAGCTTAGAGCGGCTGAGAAATGAAAAACTGTTTTTT
CDR3: CASSLERLRNEKLFF

D: TRBD1
size: .
V: TRBV12-5
J: TRBJ2-4
DNA: TGTGCTAGTGGTTTGCCCCAGGGGGCGATGAACATTCAGTACTTC
CDR3: CASGLPQGAMNIQYF

D: .
size: .
V: TRBV6-1
J: TRBJ2-3
DNA: TGTGCCAGCAGTACGGACGGACTCTACACAGATACGCAGTATTTT
CDR3: CASSTDGLYTDTQYF

D: TRBD1
size: .
V: TRBV13
J: TRBJ1-3
DNA: TGTGCCAGCAGCCTTGACCCAGGGGGCCTCGGAAACACCATATATTTT
CDR3: CASSLDPGGLGNTIYF

D: .
size: .
V: TRBV2
J: TRBJ2-7
DNA: TGTGCCAGCAGTGAAAGGTACGAGCAGTACTTC
CDR3: CASSERYEQYF

D: .
size: .
V: TRBV10-3
J: TRBJ1-1
DNA: TGTGCCATCAGTATCGGACTCCAGGGCACTGAAGCTTTCTTT
CDR3: CAISIGLQGTEAFF

D: .
size: few
V: TRBV5-1
J: TRBJ1-6
DNA: TGCGCCAGCAGCTTGGAGGTACGATCACCCCTCCACTTT
CDR3: CASSLEVRSPLHF

D: TRBD1
size: once
V: TRBV18
J: TRBJ2-7
DNA: TGTGCCAGCTCCCTCCGCAGGCAGACAGGGGGCTTGTACGAGCAGTACTTC
CDR3: CASSLRRQTGGLYEQYF

D: .
size: .
V: TRBV9
J: TRBJ2-3
DNA: TGTGCCAGCAGCGGGACCTTGGCCACAGATACGCAGTATTTT
CDR3: CASSGTLATDTQYF

D: TRBD1
size: .
V: TRBV5-5
J: TRBJ1-5
DNA: TGTGCCAGCAGCCCGTACCCCGGGACAGAGAATCAGCCCCAGCATTTT
CDR3: CASSPYPGTENQPQHF

D: .
size: few
V: TRBV12-5
J: TRBJ1-5
DNA: TGTGCTAGTGGTCAGGGTGATCAGCCCCAGCATTTT
CDR3: CASGQGDQPQHF

D: .
size: .
V: TRBV9
J: TRBJ1-4
DNA: TGTGCCAGCAGCGTAGGGACTTCGGAGTCCCCTTTAACTAATGAAAAACTGTTTTTT
CDR3: CASSVGTSESPLTNEKLFF

D: TRBD1
size: .
V: TRBV30
J: TRBJ1-6
DNA: TGTGCCTGGAGTTTGGGACAGGAATATTCACCCCTCCACTTT
CDR3: CAWSLGQEYSPLHF

D: .
size: .
V: TRBV28
J: TRBJ2-7
DNA: TGTGCCAGCAGTTTATGGGGGGTCCTCTCCTACGAGCAGTACTTC
CDR3: CASSLWGVLSYEQYF

D: .
size: .
V: TRBV6-5
J: TRBJ1-6
DNA: TGTGCCAGCAGCCCCGGACAGCGAAATTCACCCCTCCACTTT
CDR3: CASSPGQRNSPLHF

D: .
size: .
V: TRBV28
J: TRBJ2-3
DNA: TGTGCCAGCAGCCCGCGCGGGACATACACAGATACGCAGTATTTT
CDR3: CASSPRGTYTDTQYF

D: .
size: .
V: TRBV5-1
J: TRBJ1-1
DNA: TGCGCCAGCAGCTTGGACGGACGGAACGCTGAAGCTTTCTTT
CDR3: CASSLDGRNAEAFF

D: TRBD2
size: .
V: TRBV9
J: TRBJ2-7
DNA: TGTGCCAGCACCCCCAGTGCCGGGGGGGACTCCTACGAGCAGTACTTC
CDR3: CASTPSAGGDSYEQYF

D: TRBD2
size: once
V: TRBV11-1
J: TRBJ2-7
DNA: TGTGCCAGCAGCCCCACGACTAGCGGGGGCATTTCCTACGAGCAGTACTTC
CDR3: CASSPTTSGGISYEQYF

D: .
size: .
V: TRBV5-1
J: TRBJ2-3
DNA: TGCGCCAGCAGCTCGGACACTACGAGCACAGATACGCAGTATTTT
CDR3: CASSSDTTSTDTQYF

D: TRBD1
size: .
V: TRBV2
J: TRBJ2-7
DNA: TGTGCCAGCAGTGCGGTGACAGGGAGTTTGCCCTACGAGCAGTACTTC
CDR3: CASSAVTGSLPYEQYF

D: TRBD2
size: .
V: TRBV5-4
J: TRBJ2-1
DNA: TGTGCCAGCAGCATCGGGGTCGGACTAGGGATCGCCAATGAGCAGTTCTTC
CDR3: CASSIGVGLGIANEQFF

D: .
size: once
V: TRBV7-9
J: TRBJ2-3
DNA: TGTGCCAGCAGGGGGGGTGCGACAGATACGCAGTATTTT
CDR3: CASRGGATDTQYF

D: TRBD1
size: .
V: TRBV10-3
J: TRBJ2-3
DNA: TGTGCCATCAGCCGGGACAGCGCAGATACGCAGTATTTT
CDR3: CAISRDSADTQYF

D: TRBD2
size: .
V: TRBV7-2
J: TRBJ2-3
DNA: TGTGCCAGCAGCATCCTTAGCGGGGCACGCACAGATACGCAGTATTTT
CDR3: CASSILSGARTDTQYF

D: .
size: .
V: TRBV5-6
J: TRBJ1-2
DNA: TGTGCCAGCAGCTCCACCCGAGATTGGGACACCTTC
CDR3: CASSSTRDWDTF